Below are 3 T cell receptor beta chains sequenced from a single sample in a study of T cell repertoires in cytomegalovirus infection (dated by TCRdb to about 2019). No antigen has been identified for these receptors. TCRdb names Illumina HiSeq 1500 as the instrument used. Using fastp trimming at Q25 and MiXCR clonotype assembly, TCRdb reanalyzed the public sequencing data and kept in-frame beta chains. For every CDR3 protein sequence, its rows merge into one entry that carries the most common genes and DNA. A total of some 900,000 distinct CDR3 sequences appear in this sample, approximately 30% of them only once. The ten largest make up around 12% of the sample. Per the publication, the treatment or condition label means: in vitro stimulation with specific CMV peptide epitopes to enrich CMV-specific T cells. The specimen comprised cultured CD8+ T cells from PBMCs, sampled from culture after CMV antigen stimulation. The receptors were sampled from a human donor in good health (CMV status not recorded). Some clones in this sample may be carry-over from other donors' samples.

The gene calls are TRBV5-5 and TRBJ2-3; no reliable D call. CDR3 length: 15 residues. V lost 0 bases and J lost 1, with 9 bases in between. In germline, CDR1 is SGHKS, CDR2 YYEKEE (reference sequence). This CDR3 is CASSLDKTRTDTQYF. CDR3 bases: TGTGCCAGCAGCTTGGACAAAACCCGCACAGATACGCAGTATTTT.

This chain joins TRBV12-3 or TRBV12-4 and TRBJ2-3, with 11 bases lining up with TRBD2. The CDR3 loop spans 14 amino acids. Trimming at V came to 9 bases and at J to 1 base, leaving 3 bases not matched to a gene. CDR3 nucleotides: TGTGCCAGTTTTAGCGGGGGGGGCACAGATACGCAGTATTTT. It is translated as CASFSGGGTDTQYF.

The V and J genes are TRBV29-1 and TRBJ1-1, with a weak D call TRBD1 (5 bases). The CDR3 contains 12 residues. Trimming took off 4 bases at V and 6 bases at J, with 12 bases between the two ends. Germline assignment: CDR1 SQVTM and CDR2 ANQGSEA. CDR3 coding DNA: TGCAGCGTTGCCCCCAGGGATGCTGAAGCTTTCTTT. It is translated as CSVAPRDAEAFF. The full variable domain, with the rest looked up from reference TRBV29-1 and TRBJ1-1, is SAVISQKPSRDICQRGTSLTIQCQVDSQVTMMFWYRQQPGQSLTLIATANQGSEATYESGFVIDKFPISRPNLTFSTLTVSNMSPEDSSIYLCSVAPRDAEAFFGQGTRLTVV.